This TCR beta chain emerged from a study of blood T cell repertoires in COVID-19. Libraries were prepared by immunoSEQ multiplex PCR; TCRdb keeps only in-frame clonotypes and omits some of them. The sample includes roughly 380,000 clones, over 75% of them seen just once. Germline CDR1 and CDR2: SGHDN and FVKESK. The CDR3 is made up of 16 amino acids. Trimming removed 5 bases from V and 0 bases from J, with 14 bases in between. The source is a woman aged 40-49 years with COVID-19, enrolled during active disease. Sequenced sample: peripheral blood. J is TRBJ2-1 and V is TRBV14; D may be TRBD2 (6 bases). CDR3 nucleotides: TGTGCCAGCAGCGCCCGGGACTCTCGCTCCTACAATGAGCAGTTCTTC. As protein: CASSARDSRSYNEQFF.